Presented here are 28 T cell receptor beta chains from one specimen sequenced in a study of technical replicates of blood from a handful of donors. TCRdb keeps only in-frame clones here, not all; method: immunoSEQ multiplex PCR. The sample includes approximately 18,000 clones, over 65% seen only once; the top ten take around 10%. The sample was PBMCs. Receptors were obtained from a human donor in good health. Some clones in this sample may be carry-over from other donors' samples.

For the CDR3, the DNA is TGTGCCAGCAGCCCGACAGGGTGGACCGGGGAGCTGTTTTTT. Translated, it gives CASSPTGWTGELFF. V gene TRBV7-9 combines with J gene TRBJ2-2; TRBD1 matches at 7 bases. The CDR3 spans 14 residues. V lost 5 bases to trimming and J lost 5 bases; unmatched junction nucleotides: 5. Germline lookup yields CDR1 SEHNR and CDR2 FQNEAQ (reference sequence).

CDR3 protein: CASSLNEAEVAGYTF. In DNA, the CDR3 is TGTGCCAGTAGCCTGAACGAGGCAGAGGTAGCTGGCTACACCTTC. J is TRBJ1-2 and V is TRBV19; D remains unclear. V dropped 6 bases and J dropped 7 bases, with 21 bases sitting between them. This CDR3 contains 15 residues. CDR1 and CDR2 (germline): LNHDA, SQIVND (reference sequence).

The V and J genes are TRBV13 and TRBJ1-1, with D possibly TRBD1 on 6 matching bases. CDR3 length equals 14 residues. Germline V gene sequence: CDR1 PRHDT, CDR2 FYEKMQ (reference sequence). Trimming cost V 3 bases and J 1 base, with 9 bases left between them. In DNA, the CDR3 is TGTGCCAGCAGCTTTGGGACACCGAACACTGAAGCTTTCTTT. Amino acid sequence: CASSFGTPNTEAFF.

V usage is TRBV27 and J usage is TRBJ1-5, with 8 bases fitting TRBD1. Trimming took 4 bases from V and 5 from J; bases not matched to a gene: 10. This CDR3 spans 16 amino acids. CDR1 is MNHEY and CDR2 is SMNVEV in the germline V gene (reference sequence). DNA for the CDR3: TGTGCCAGCAGTTCAGGGGGCGCAGTTGGTGATCAGCCCCAGCATTTT. It is translated as CASSSGGAVGDQPQHF.

This clone occurred once. This chain connects TRBV11-2 to TRBJ2-2, with 12 bases aligning to TRBD2. V dropped 6 bases and J dropped 5; count of bases not matched to a gene: 7. Germline CDR1 SGHAT, CDR2 FQNNGV. The CDR3 totals 16 residues. CDR3 nucleotide sequence: TGTGCCAGCAGACCTCCGGGACTAGCGGGTACCGGGGAGCTGTTTTTT. This translates into CASRPPGLAGTGELFF.

This chain links TRBV10-3 with TRBJ2-2; TRBD2 might be the D (6 bases). V shed 7 bases and J shed 2 bases, with 8 bases lying between them. CDR3 length: 13 residues. Germline V gene data show CDR1 as ENHRY and CDR2 as SYGVKD. CDR3 coding DNA: TGTGCCATCACGGAGGGAAACACCGGGGAGCTGTTTTTT. Translation gives CAITEGNTGELFF.

The V call is TRBV14, the J call TRBJ2-1; 7 bases are shared with TRBD2. The CDR3 is 16 amino acids. Germline CDR1 is SGHDN and CDR2 is FVKESK. The V segment lost 4 bases and the J segment 3 bases; nucleotides outside the gene matches: 9. CDR3 nucleotide sequence: TGTGCCAGCAGCCCCCTAGGGCGCGGGAGCTACAATGAGCAGTTCTTC. Residues: CASSPLGRGSYNEQFF.

This chain links TRBV14 with TRBJ2-7; 7 bases align to TRBD2. The V and J ends lost 0 bases and 6 bases, in that order; junction bases with no gene match: 8. Per the germline V gene, CDR1 is SGHDN and CDR2 is FVKESK. This CDR3 region has 15 residues. The CDR3 protein is CASSQDVGGPFEQYF. CDR3 in DNA: TGTGCCAGCAGCCAAGACGTGGGAGGGCCTTTCGAGCAGTACTTC. Together with reference TRBV14 and TRBJ2-7, the CDR3 gives the full variable domain: EAGVTQFPSHSVIEKGQTVTLRCDPISGHDNLYWYRRVMGKEIKFLLHFVKESKQDESGMPNNRFLAERTGGTYSTLKVQPAELEDSGVYFCASSQDVGGPFEQYFGPGTRLTVT.

The chain couples TRBV30 to TRBJ1-1; a weak D match, TRBD1 (6 bases). V lost 0 bases and J 0 bases, leaving 17 bases between the germline ends. The length of the CDR3 is 17 residues. Germline CDR1 is GTSNPN and CDR2 is SVGIG (reference sequence). CDR3 sequence reads: CAWSVMGAISMNTEAFF. For the CDR3, the DNA is TGTGCCTGGAGTGTCATGGGGGCTATTAGCATGAACACTGAAGCTTTCTTT.

The rearrangement joins TRBV2 to TRBJ2-3; TRBD1 matches at 7 bases. Germline V gene data show CDR1 as SNHLY and CDR2 as FYNNEI. The CDR3 runs 13 residues. V dropped 7 bases and J dropped 2; count of bases not matched to a gene: 3. The CDR3 coding sequence is TGTGCCAGCAAGGGACAGATCACAGATACGCAGTATTTT. It specifies CASKGQITDTQYF.

The CDR3, as DNA: TGTGCCAGCAGCTTTTCCCAGGGGATAGCGGGGCAAAATGAGCAGTTCTTC. It specifies CASSFSQGIAGQNEQFF. The genes are TRBV11-2 and TRBJ2-1; 8 nucleotides line up with TRBD2. The CDR3 has 17 amino acids. Germline V gene data show CDR1 as SGHAT and CDR2 as FQNNGV. J gave up 7 bases and V 3 bases, and 14 bases lay outside the gene matches.

The V and J genes are TRBV2 and TRBJ2-2; weak D call: TRBD1 (6 bases). Germline CDR1 SNHLY, CDR2 FYNNEI. The CDR3 spans 15 residues. Between the trimmed V and J ends, which lost 6 bases and 6 bases, there was a span of 17 bases. The CDR3 nucleotides read TGTGCCAGCAGGCAACAGGACAGCCCCCCCGGGGAGCTGTTTTTT. Translated, it gives CASRQQDSPPGELFF. The full variable domain, with the rest looked up from reference TRBV2 and TRBJ2-2, is EPEVTQTPSHQVTQMGQEVILRCVPISNHLYFYWYRQILGQKVEFLVSFYNNEISEKSEIFDDQFSVERPDGSNFTLKIRSTKLEDSAMYFCASRQQDSPPGELFFGEGSRLTVL.

The V and J genes are TRBV30 and TRBJ1-5; a weak D match, TRBD1 (6 bases). The CDR3 length is 13 residues. V lost 5 bases and J lost 7, with 15 bases in between. The germline CDR1 and CDR2 sequences are GTSNPN and SVGIG (reference sequence). CDR3 sequence (DNA): TGTGCCTGGTCCCCAGGGGTTGGGCAGCCCCAGCATTTT. Residues: CAWSPGVGQPQHF.

This clone occurred once. The V gene is TRBV28, the J gene TRBJ1-5; 11 nucleotides line up with TRBD1. V was pared by 4 bases and J by 8 bases, with 4 bases of the junction left unmatched. The CDR3 has 14 amino acids. Germline V gene sequence: CDR1 MDHEN, CDR2 SYDVKM. CDR3: CASSSGQGAEPQHF. The CDR3 coding sequence is TGTGCCAGCAGTTCCGGACAGGGGGCAGAGCCCCAGCATTTT.

The rearrangement links TRBV9 to TRBJ2-1; D might be TRBD1 (6 bases). The CDR3 extends over 16 amino acids. Trimming cost V 3 bases and J 0 bases, with 13 bases left between them. Germline CDR1 and CDR2: SGDLS and YYNGEE. Here the CDR3 DNA reads TGTGCCAGCAGCGAGGGGACACAGAGCTCCTACAATGAGCAGTTCTTC. The encoded protein is CASSEGTQSSYNEQFF.

This chain links TRBV28 with TRBJ2-1, with D possibly TRBD2 on 5 matching bases. This CDR3 has 15 residues. CDR1 MDHEN and CDR2 SYDVKM come from the germline V gene. The V end lost 7 bases, the J end lost 2 bases, and 15 bases lay between the germline ends. The CDR3 bases are TGTGCCAGCAACCCGAGCGGCGCCCCCTACAATGAGCAGTTCTTC. Translating gives CASNPSGAPYNEQFF.

V gene TRBV28 combines with J gene TRBJ2-7; D unclear. This CDR3 has 10 residues. Trimming took 6 bases from V and 4 from J, leaving 4 bases between them. Germline V CDR1 and CDR2: MDHEN, SYDVKM. CDR3 sequence reads: CASRRYEQYF. CDR3 DNA sequence: TGTGCCAGCAGGCGGTACGAGCAGTACTTC.

The chain links TRBV5-1 to TRBJ2-7; 9 bases align to TRBD1. This CDR3 comprises 14 residues. V gave up 3 bases and J gave up 5 bases; unmatched junction bases: 6. Germline lookup yields CDR1 SGHRS and CDR2 YFSETQ. CDR3 bases: TGCGCCAGCAGCTCGGGACAGGGAGTCAACGAGCAGTACTTC. It specifies CASSSGQGVNEQYF.

V and J are TRBV14 and TRBJ2-1, with 8 bases aligning to TRBD2. The CDR3 is 20 amino acids. V lost 4 bases and J lost 11; bases outside the gene matches: 28. Looked up from germline, CDR1 is SGHDN and CDR2 is FVKESK. CDR3 DNA: TGTGCCAGCAGCCGAGGGGGGGGATTCTTGGGCGGGAGGCCCTCTCCGCAGCAGTTCTTC. It codes for CASSRGGGFLGGRPSPQQFF.

The genes are TRBV5-1 and TRBJ2-1; 9 nucleotides match TRBD2. Unmatched junction bases numbered 7, after V lost 7 bases and J lost 2 bases. The CDR3 has 15 residues. CDR1 and CDR2 (germline): SGHRS, YFSETQ. The CDR3 protein is CASAKLAGAYNEQFF. For the CDR3, the DNA is TGCGCCAGCGCAAAGTTAGCGGGAGCCTACAATGAGCAGTTCTTC.

The chain is built from TRBV5-1 and TRBJ2-7; D is possibly TRBD1 (6 bases). Trimming pared 2 bases from V and 7 bases from J, leaving 16 bases between. The CDR3 runs 14 residues. CDR1 and CDR2 from the germline V gene are SGHRS and YFSETQ. CDR3 sequence reads: CASSFEPTGSEQYF. The CDR3 nucleotides read TGCGCCAGCAGCTTCGAACCTACAGGGAGTGAGCAGTACTTC.

The CDR3 DNA sequence: TGTGCCTGGAGTGTACTAGCGGGAGAGACCCAGTACTTC. It yields the protein CAWSVLAGETQYF. This chain joins TRBV30 and TRBJ2-5, with 9 bases identical to TRBD2. This CDR3 has 13 amino acids. Looked up from germline, CDR1 is GTSNPN and CDR2 is SVGIG (reference sequence). V was pared by 0 bases and J by 4 bases, with 0 bases of the junction left unmatched. Filled out from reference TRBV30 and TRBJ2-5, the complete variable domain reads SQTIHQWPATLVQPVGSPLSLECTVEGTSNPNLYWYRQAAGRGLQLLFYSVGIGQISSEVPQNLSASRPQDRQFILSSKKLLLSDSGFYLCAWSVLAGETQYFGPGTRLLVL.

The rearrangement joins TRBV7-7 to TRBJ2-7; 7 nucleotides align to TRBD2. Germline values: CDR1 SSHAT, CDR2 FNYEAQ (reference sequence). V was pared by 4 bases and J by 3 bases, with 12 bases of the junction left unmatched. This CDR3 is 16 amino acids long. As DNA, the CDR3 is TGTGCCAGCAGCTCCGCCCGGGGGGAGAGGGGCTACGAGCAGTACTTC. Translation: CASSSARGERGYEQYF.

This chain joins TRBV6-1 and TRBJ1-5, with D unclear. Trimming removed 7 bases from V and 2 bases from J, with 12 bases in between. The CDR3 spans 14 residues. The germline gives CDR1 MNHNS, CDR2 SASEGT. DNA of the CDR3: TGTGCCAGCATCCAAGTTCAGGGCAATCAGCCCCAGCATTTT. This gives the protein CASIQVQGNQPQHF.

This clone was picked up one time. The V call is TRBV6-1, the J call TRBJ2-5, with 12 bases lining up with TRBD2. Germline values: CDR1 MNHNS, CDR2 SASEGT. V trimming: 6 bases; J trimming: 5 bases; junction bases outside the gene matches: 1. The CDR3 extends over 13 amino acids. CDR3 region: CASRTSGSETQYF. Here the CDR3 DNA reads TGTGCCAGCAGGACTAGCGGGAGTGAGACCCAGTACTTC.

The rearrangement links TRBV2 to TRBJ2-7, with 10 bases identical to TRBD2. With V trimmed by 7 bases and J by 3 bases, 9 bases remained unmatched. Germline V lookup: CDR1 SNHLY, CDR2 FYNNEI. CDR3 size: 15 residues. DNA of the CDR3: TGTGCCAGCACAAGCTCTAGCGGGAGTTTCTACGAGCAGTACTTC. It specifies CASTSSSGSFYEQYF.

This chain uses TRBV9 with TRBJ2-3; 9 positions match TRBD1. With 10 bases clipped from V and 0 bases from J, the junction kept 3 bases outside the gene matches. The CDR3 runs 13 residues. Germline-derived CDR1 and CDR2 are SGDLS and YYNGEE. The CDR3 region has the DNA TGTGCCGGGGGACAGGGTAGCACAGATACGCAGTATTTT. It encodes CAGGQGSTDTQYF.

In its sample, this clone was seen once. V is TRBV5-1 and J is TRBJ1-4, with a possible D match to TRBD1 (6 bases). The CDR3 consists of 14 residues. Deletions cut 1 base from V and 6 bases from J, with 10 bases between. CDR1 and CDR2 from the germline V gene are SGHRS and YFSETQ. CDR3 nucleotide sequence: TGCGCCAGCAGCTTGCAGGGGTCTGATGAAAAACTGTTTTTT. This sequence encodes CASSLQGSDEKLFF.